This is a list of T cell receptor beta chains from one sample in a study of blood T cell repertoires in COVID-19. Produced via immunoSEQ multiplex PCR; TCRdb's table is partial and in-frame only. This table has under 200,000 clones, around 80% appearing once. The material sequenced was PBMCs or T cells enriched from blood (not recorded which). Receptor source: a man aged 50 to 59 who had recovered from COVID-19. Both conserved end residues are part of each CDR3.

CDR3aa,v_gene
CASSPWTGGNYGYTF,TRBV7-2
CASSEGLAPGELFF,TRBV2
CASTLLGGPEQFF,TRBV6-6
CASSLRDSSYGYTF,TRBV4-1
CASSLGGGSYNEQFF,TRBV7-3
CASSYGEKSTDTQYF,TRBV6-5
CASKGWADTQYF,TRBV2
CASREGQGNTEAFF,TRBV4-2
CASRGRLITLVGELFF,TRBV21-1
CASGTGLNSPLHF,TRBV7-3
CASSLSGQGWADTQYF,TRBV7-2
CASKPGTLTNYGYTF,TRBV27
CASSLPGGHEQYF,TRBV5-5
CASSQEIGEKLFF,TRBV14
CASKGDTDTQYF,TRBV28
CATSRDRRNSPLHF,TRBV15
CASSPHAVREAFF,TRBV6-2/TRBV6-3
CAISVAGGSTDTQYF,TRBV10-3
CASSIQGQNTEAFF,TRBV5-1
CASRTGQGILAEAFF,TRBV19
CASLRTGNTEAFF,TRBV6-5
CASSSRTGKGNYGYTF,TRBV28
CASSYWAEPANYGYTF,TRBV6-5
CSADRGRETQYF,TRBV29-1
CASRQGTVYGYTF,TRBV27
CASQRAGDTGELFF,TRBV7-3
CASRQWVDNEQFF,TRBV5-1
CATSRPPEELFF,TRBV15
CASSESGGGTGNTIYF,TRBV6-1
CSVAVGGRGEQYF,TRBV29-1
CASSQISGVRDTQYF,TRBV4-1
CASSDGQATNSPLHF,TRBV5-1
CASSQVAAQETQYF,TRBV4-1
CASSPTQGGNTEAFF,TRBV5-1
CASSLTSGESYEQYF,TRBV4-1
CASSFAGAYQETQYF,TRBV27
CASRDRVSEKLFF,TRBV4-1
CASSHPPQGPNEKLFF,TRBV11-2
CATSGQGSNQPQHF,TRBV24-1
CASSLAPTGTFNQPQHF,TRBV5-6
CASRRDRGLHEQYF,TRBV27
CASSARATDTQYF,TRBV7-3
CASSPLGTGNDEAFF,TRBV23-1
CASNRDSYGYTF,TRBV7-9
CATSVGGTTNEKLFF,TRBV24-1
CASRTEIYGYTF,TRBV6-5
CASSELGRGSDTQYF,TRBV25-1
CASTLAGGETQYF,TRBV18
CASSLQAQMNTEAFF,TRBV5-1
CASSWKGQDSGNTIYF,TRBV5-1
CSVPTGGTEAFF,TRBV29-1
CASSLVYFQGTAETQYF,TRBV7-8